Below, 26 T cell receptor beta chains from the same sample are listed, as sequenced in a study of shared clonotypes between healthy human individuals. TCRdb keeps only in-frame clones here, not all; method: immunoSEQ multiplex PCR. The sample records 2 million to 2.5 million clones, 85% to 95% being singletons. Sequenced sample: naive CD4+ T cells from PBMCs. The subset is: CD45RA+ positively selected. These receptors came from a man between 18 and 35 years old in good health. Some clones in this sample may be carry-over from other donors' samples.

V and J are TRBV7-6 and TRBJ2-6; 10 bases fit TRBD2. V dropped 1 base and J dropped 5; count of bases not matched to a gene: 17. In germline, CDR1 is SGHVS, CDR2 FNYEAQ. This CDR3 comprises 21 residues. The CDR3 here is CASSLEPSGRALYLRANVLTF. The CDR3 DNA is TGTGCCAGCAGCTTAGAGCCAAGCGGGAGGGCCCTGTACCTGAGGGCCAACGTCCTGACTTTC.

This clone was recorded once. The CDR3 bases are TGCGCCAGCAGCTTGCCCAGGGAGTCCGAACGCTCCTACAATGAGCAGTTCTTC. This translates into CASSLPRESERSYNEQFF. The rearrangement uses TRBV5-1 and TRBJ2-1, with D perhaps given as TRBD1 or TRBD2 (5 bases each). Trimming left V 1 base short and J 0 bases short, with 17 bases between. The CDR3 runs 18 residues. Looked up from germline, CDR1 is SGHRS and CDR2 is YFSETQ.

This rearrangement joins TRBV28 to TRBJ2-1, with TRBD2 matching 9 bases. The length of the CDR3 is 14 residues. J gave up 4 bases and V 7 bases, and 5 bases lay outside the gene matches. Per germline, CDR1 MDHEN and CDR2 SYDVKM. The CDR3 spells CASKGLAGYNEQFF. The CDR3 coding sequence is TGTGCCAGCAAGGGTCTAGCGGGATACAATGAGCAGTTCTTC.

This clone occurred a few times. This chain uses TRBV28 with TRBJ2-7; 9 nucleotides line up with TRBD2. The V gene's germline CDR1 is MDHEN and CDR2 SYDVKM. The CDR3 spans 15 residues. The V and J ends lost 2 bases and 0 bases, in that order; junction bases with no gene match: 2. CDR3: CASSLAGGVSYEQYF. The CDR3 nucleotides are TGTGCCAGCAGTTTAGCGGGAGGGGTCTCCTACGAGCAGTACTTC.

Here the CDR3 DNA reads TGTGCCAGCAGTGAATTCGACAGGCTCAGTCAGCCCCAGCATTTT. Its translation is CASSEFDRLSQPQHF. The chain is built from TRBV6-1 and TRBJ1-5, with D possibly matching TRBD1 (6 bases). Deletions cut 2 bases from V and 6 bases from J, with 14 bases between. The CDR3 covers 15 residues. Germline assignment: CDR1 MNHNS and CDR2 SASEGT.

The rearrangement joins TRBV19 to TRBJ1-3; no reliable D call. The CDR3 is made up of 12 amino acids. Deletions cut 11 bases from V and 0 bases from J, with 8 bases between. Germline CDR1 and CDR2: LNHDA and SQIVND (reference sequence). This chain's CDR3 is CAGGFSGNTIYF. The CDR3 DNA reads TGTGCCGGAGGATTCTCTGGAAACACCATATATTTT.

V usage is TRBV5-1 and J usage is TRBJ2-3, with no clear D. The CDR3 length is 14 residues. In germline, CDR1 is SGHRS, CDR2 YFSETQ. V lost 3 bases and J 2 bases, leaving 10 bases between the germline ends. The CDR3 protein is CASSSQSSTDTQYF. The CDR3 DNA reads TGCGCCAGCAGCTCCCAGTCCTCCACAGATACGCAGTATTTT. Combining the CDR3 with reference TRBV5-1 and TRBJ2-3 gives the whole variable domain KAGVTQTPRYLIKTRGQQVTLSCSPISGHRSVSWYQQTPGQGLQFLFEYFSETQRNKGNFPGRFSGRQFSNSRSEMNVSTLELGDSALYLCASSSQSSTDTQYFGPGTRLTVL.

The chain is built from TRBV2 and TRBJ2-7; D unresolved. Trimming stripped 1 base from V and 7 bases from J, with 5 bases between. This CDR3 has 11 residues. CDR1 and CDR2 from the germline V gene are SNHLY and FYNNEI. Here the CDR3 reads CASSEGVEQYF. The CDR3 region has the DNA TGTGCCAGCAGTGAAGGGGTGGAGCAGTACTTC. The entire variable domain, with the rest obtained from reference TRBV2 and TRBJ2-7, is as follows: EPEVTQTPSHQVTQMGQEVILRCVPISNHLYFYWYRQILGQKVEFLVSFYNNEISEKSEIFDDQFSVERPDGSNFTLKIRSTKLEDSAMYFCASSEGVEQYFGPGTRLTVT.

Here the CDR3 reads CASSLTTGAETQYF. The CDR3 DNA reads as TGTGCCAGCAGCTTAACGACAGGGGCAGAGACCCAGTACTTC. The rearrangement links TRBV7-3 to TRBJ2-5, with 8 bases aligning to TRBD1. The junction had 1 base not matched to a gene; V was cut back by 0 bases and J by 4 bases. CDR1 is SGHTA, CDR2 FQGTGA, per germline. The CDR3 runs 14 residues.

The V gene is TRBV7-9, the J gene TRBJ2-7; a weak D match, TRBD2 (6 bases). Trimming took 5 bases from V and 0 from J, leaving 14 bases between them. The CDR3 extends over 15 amino acids. CDR1 SEHNR and CDR2 FQNEAQ come from the germline V gene (reference sequence). The CDR3 region has the DNA TGTGCCAGCAGCCCCGGGACTCTGAGCTCCTACGAGCAGTACTTC. Protein: CASSPGTLSSYEQYF.

The gene calls are TRBV5-4 and TRBJ2-2; 10 bases map to TRBD2. Germline lookup yields CDR1 SGHNT and CDR2 YYREEE (reference sequence). The junction had 5 bases not matched to a gene; V was cut back by 4 bases and J by 5 bases. CDR3 length equals 15 residues. The CDR3 reads CASSRTSGETGELFF. CDR3 bases: TGTGCCAGCAGCAGGACTAGCGGAGAAACCGGGGAGCTGTTTTTT.

The chain has TRBV7-3 and TRBJ2-1; D possibly corresponds to TRBD2 (6 bases). With 0 bases removed from V and 10 bases from J, the gap between germline ends came to 10 bases. Germline CDR1 and CDR2: SGHTA and FQGTGA. This CDR3 spans 13 amino acids. The CDR3 is CASSLTTAGEQFF. In DNA, the CDR3 is TGTGCCAGCAGCTTAACCACGGCGGGGGAGCAGTTCTTC.

This clone was found once. This chain uses TRBV19 with TRBJ1-2; the D gene is possibly TRBD1 (6 bases). Trimming removed 6 bases from V and 8 bases from J, with 16 bases in between. This CDR3 region has 13 residues. Germline-derived CDR1 and CDR2 are LNHDA and SQIVND (reference sequence). The CDR3 reads CASRIQGRAGYTF. For the CDR3, the DNA is TGTGCCAGTAGAATACAGGGACGTGCGGGCTACACCTTC.

This clone was seen only once. V gene TRBV2 combines with J gene TRBJ1-5; 8 bases line up with TRBD1. V lost 6 bases to trimming and J lost 3 bases; unmatched junction nucleotides: 4. Germline V gene lookup returns CDR1 SNHLY and CDR2 FYNNEI. CDR3 length: 14 residues. CDR3 in amino acids: CASSVGQDNQPQHF. Written as DNA, the CDR3 is TGTGCCAGCAGCGTGGGACAGGACAATCAGCCCCAGCATTTT.

In its sample, this clone was seen a few times. The chain joins TRBV28 to TRBJ2-7; 8 positions agree with TRBD2. This CDR3 comprises 14 residues. The germline V gene has CDR1 MDHEN and CDR2 SYDVKM. The trim removed 7 bases at V and 3 bases at J, leaving 8 bases unmatched. The CDR3 DNA follows: TGTGCCAGCACCCACCGGGGGGGGGACTACGAGCAGTACTTC. Residues: CASTHRGGDYEQYF. The complete variable domain, with remaining parts taken from reference TRBV28 and TRBJ2-7, reads DVKVTQSSRYLVKRTGEKVFLECVQDMDHENMFWYRQDPGLGLRLIYFSYDVKMKEKGDIPEGYSVSREKKERFSLILESASTNQTSMYLCASTHRGGDYEQYFGPGTRLTVT.

The chain is built from TRBV7-2 and TRBJ1-1; D remains ambiguous. Germline V lookup: CDR1 SGHTA, CDR2 FQGNSA. Trimming stripped 2 bases from V and 1 base from J, with 8 bases between. The CDR3 covers 14 residues. This chain's CDR3 is CASSLWVENTEAFF. CDR3 sequence (DNA): TGTGCCAGCAGCTTATGGGTGGAGAACACTGAAGCTTTCTTT.

On this clone itself: The sample holds other DNA sequences that translate to the same CDR3. V usage is TRBV6-1 and J usage is TRBJ1-2; the D is unclear. Per the germline V gene, CDR1 is MNHNS and CDR2 is SASEGT. The CDR3 covers 12 residues. V gave up 1 base and J gave up 4 bases, with 4 bases separating them. The chain's CDR3 is CASSEGGYGYTF. The CDR3 DNA is TGTGCCAGCAGTGAAGGGGGCTATGGCTACACCTTC.

This clone was picked up one time. The chain links TRBV4-2 to TRBJ2-7, with a tentative D call TRBD2 (7 bases). V was cut by 0 bases and J by 1 base, with 19 bases left in between. CDR1 LGHNA and CDR2 YNFKEQ come from the germline V gene. The CDR3 is made up of 18 amino acids. The CDR3 loop is CASSQDRGLGGPSYEQYF. The CDR3, as DNA: TGTGCCAGCAGCCAAGATCGAGGGTTGGGGGGGCCGTCCTACGAGCAGTACTTC.

This clone was picked up a small number of times. The chain couples TRBV30 to TRBJ2-2, with 10 bases lining up with TRBD2. The length of the CDR3 is 15 residues. The V gene's germline CDR1 is GTSNPN and CDR2 SVGIG (reference sequence). Trimming took 5 bases from V and 4 from J; bases not matched to a gene: 7. CDR3 protein: CAWGSGGSGTGELFF. Here the CDR3 DNA reads TGTGCCTGGGGTAGCGGGGGGTCGGGCACCGGGGAGCTGTTTTTT.

For this clone: This is likely a read error, given that the CDR3 carries no conserved phenylalanine or tryptophan at its end. Because the CDR3's place on the DNA is in doubt, the DNA is left out and the CDR3 is given as listed by TCRdb. The chain links TRBV5-4 to TRBJ1-1; the table's D call TRBD1 went unverified against the DNA. The CDR3 is 12 amino acids in total, end residues counted. CDR1 and CDR2 from the germline V gene are SGHNT and YYREEE (reference sequence). The CDR3: CASSPRTGEIQT.

This chain links TRBV7-2 with TRBJ1-1; weak D call: TRBD1 (5 bases). V lost 1 base, J lost 6 bases, and 12 bases lay in between. In germline, CDR1 is SGHTA, CDR2 FQGNSA. This CDR3 is built from 14 residues. In DNA, the CDR3 is TGTGCCAGCAGCTTAGACGCAGGGCGCTCTGAAGCTTTCTTT. Translated, it gives CASSLDAGRSEAFF.

The chain is built from TRBV20-1 and TRBJ2-1; D is undetermined. CDR1 DFQATT and CDR2 SNEGSKA come from the germline V gene (reference sequence). The CDR3 spans 9 residues. This CDR3 is CRHWDEQFF. The CDR3 DNA is TGCAGACATTGGGATGAGCAGTTCTTC.

V is TRBV6-1 and J is TRBJ1-2; 8 bases align to TRBD1. The germline gives CDR1 MNHNS, CDR2 SASEGT. After removal of 5 bases from V and 8 bases from J, the junction contained 7 bases not matched to a gene. There are 13 residues in the CDR3. The CDR3 loop reads CASSPQGAEGYTF. The CDR3 DNA sequence: TGTGCCAGCAGTCCTCAGGGGGCGGAGGGCTACACCTTC.

A remark on this clone: The same CDR3 arises from other DNA sequences in this sample as well. The chain has TRBV5-1 and TRBJ2-7; D is tentatively TRBD1 or TRBD2 (5 bases each). This CDR3 contains 14 residues. CDR1 and CDR2 from the germline V gene are SGHRS and YFSETQ. Trimming left V 0 bases short and J 0 bases short, with 7 bases between. The CDR3 loop reads CASSLGGPSYEQYF. CDR3 sequence (DNA): TGCGCCAGCAGCTTGGGGGGACCCTCCTACGAGCAGTACTTC. Drawing the rest from reference TRBV5-1 and TRBJ2-7, the complete variable domain is KAGVTQTPRYLIKTRGQQVTLSCSPISGHRSVSWYQQTPGQGLQFLFEYFSETQRNKGNFPGRFSGRQFSNSRSEMNVSTLELGDSALYLCASSLGGPSYEQYFGPGTRLTVT.

This clone appeared a single time. The chain uses TRBV9 and TRBJ2-3, with TRBD2 as a possible D gene (5 bases). Germline loops: CDR1 SGDLS, CDR2 YYNGEE. This CDR3 has 14 residues. Trimming removed 4 bases at V and 1 base at J, with 10 bases between. The CDR3 DNA is TGTGCCAGCAGCATTAGACTACGCACAGATACGCAGTATTTT. It encodes CASSIRLRTDTQYF.

The rearrangement joins TRBV6-5 to TRBJ2-7, with unresolved D. CDR3 size: 10 residues. The V end was cut by 4 bases, the J end by 5 bases, with 3 bases between. CDR1 and CDR2 from the germline V gene are MNHEY and SVGAGI. CDR3 protein: CASSFNEQYF. Here the CDR3 DNA reads TGTGCCAGCAGTTTTAACGAGCAGTACTTC.